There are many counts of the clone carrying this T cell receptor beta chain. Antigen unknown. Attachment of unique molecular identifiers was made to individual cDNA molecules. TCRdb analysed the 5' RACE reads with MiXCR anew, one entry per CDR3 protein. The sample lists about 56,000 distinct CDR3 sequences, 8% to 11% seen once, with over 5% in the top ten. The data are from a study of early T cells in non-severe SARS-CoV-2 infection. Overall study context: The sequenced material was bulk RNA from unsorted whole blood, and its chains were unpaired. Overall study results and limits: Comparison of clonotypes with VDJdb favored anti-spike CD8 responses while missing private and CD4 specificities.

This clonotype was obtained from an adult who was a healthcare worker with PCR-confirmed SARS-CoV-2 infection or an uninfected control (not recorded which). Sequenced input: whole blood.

Here the CDR3 DNA reads TGTGCCAGCAGCCTACAGGGTTCCTGGGAGACCCAGTACTTC. Residues: CASSLQGSWETQYF. This chain links TRBV7-2 with TRBJ2-5; maybe TRBD1 (6 bases). Germline lookup yields CDR1 SGHTA and CDR2 FQGNSA. This CDR3 comprises 14 residues. The V end was cut by 5 bases, the J end by 5 bases, with 15 bases between.